This is a list of T cell receptor beta chains from one sample in a study of Ad26.COV2.S vaccination and SARS-CoV-2 variants. Using immunoSEQ multiplex PCR, the repertoire was profiled, and TCRdb retains in-frame clones only, with some absent. The profile shows 440,000 or so clones, approximately 90% of them singletons. The sample was peripheral blood, taken in a trial of Ad26.COV2.S vaccine versus placebo. The receptors here all came from a person between 18 and 65 years old who received the Ad26.COV2.S COVID-19 vaccine or a placebo. Each CDR3 is given with its conserved first and last residue.

v_gene | CDR3aa
TRBV7-2 | CASSQQGANTEAFF
TRBV6-5 | CASSYRLALHNEQFF
TRBV5-1 | CASSLRGDGTDTQYF
TRBV13 | CASSSMDRNTEAFF
TRBV4-3 | CASSQDRLNTGELFF
TRBV9 | CASSKGQVVSGNTIYF
TRBV18 | CASSPGTGELFF
TRBV2 | CASRPTGTRNTIYF
TRBV6-2/TRBV6-3 | CASSYGTHVGYTF
TRBV11-2 | CASSFDPGELFF
TRBV9 | CASSVGGSSSEQYF
TRBV9 | CASSVAPLLGEQYF
TRBV7-9 | CASSLQGAGTEAFF
TRBV11-3 | CASSSGLNTEAFF
TRBV28 | CASTTSPYNEQFF
TRBV29-1 | CSTGDDYGYTF
TRBV13 | CASSFRDRGYGYTF